This T cell receptor (beta chain) emerged from a study of CD8 T cells in ankylosing spondylitis. Overall study findings and caveats: Peripheral blood samples showed relatively rare disease-linked clones, and these clones were CD8+.

This CDR3 region has 14 residues. Germline loops: CDR1 MGHRA, CDR2 YSYEKL. V dropped 4 bases and J dropped 3 bases, with 9 bases sitting between them. This clonotype occurred many times. Antigen specificity is unknown. Each TCR beta library was made by quantitative 5'-RACE that incorporated molecular barcodes. TCRdb re-analysed the 5' RACE reads in MiXCR, keeping a single row per CDR3 protein. The repertoire holds roughly 250,000 distinct CDR3 sequences, with roughly a tenth as singletons. The V call is TRBV4-1, the J call TRBJ2-2; no firm D call. This sequence was found in a male donor with ankylosing spondylitis or in good health (not recorded which). Material: blood, either unsorted or a sorted T cell fraction (not recorded which). DNA of the CDR3: TGCGCCAGCAGCCCTTCATGGGACACCGGGGAGCTGTTTTTT. Its translation is CASSPSWDTGELFF.